These 4 T cell receptor beta chains share one sample of origin, sequenced in a study of vaccination and CD4 T cells after COVID-19. The treatment denotes: roughly 11-day PBMC culture with coronavirus spike peptide pools or control peptides (ViraFEST assay). An Oncomine TCR Beta short-read assay was used to sequence the DNA from cultured CD4+ T cells. TCRdb independently ran MiXCR on the PCR reads; one entry per CDR3 protein. The sample includes approximately 20,000 distinct CDR3 sequences, around 60% seen only once; the top ten take 7.9%. What these receptors recognize is not known. The sequenced sample consisted of CD4+ T cells from blood, cultured in vitro. All receptors derive from a human donor who had recovered from COVID-19.

The chain employs TRBV6-2 or TRBV6-3 and TRBJ2-3; D may correspond to TRBD1 or TRBD2 (5 bases each). The germline CDR1 and CDR2 sequences are MNHEY and SVGEGT. Trimming left V 2 bases short and J 2 bases short, with 8 bases between. This CDR3 is built from 14 residues. CDR3 protein: CASSYAGTTDTQYF. CDR3 nucleotides: TGTGCCAGCAGTTACGCCGGGACCACAGATACGCAGTATTTT.

The genes are TRBV7-8 and TRBJ1-3; D gene uncertain. The V end was cut by 2 bases, the J end by 2 bases, with 13 bases between. The germline CDR1 and CDR2 sequences are SGHVS and FQNEAQ. The CDR3 length is 16 residues. The CDR3 bases are TGTGCCAGCAGCTTAACTAGGTGGATTGCTGGAAACACCATATATTTT. As protein: CASSLTRWIAGNTIYF.

The CDR3: CASSTNRVLTEAFF. The CDR3 DNA is TGTGCCAGTAGTACAAACAGGGTTCTTACTGAAGCTTTCTTT. This chain connects TRBV19 to TRBJ1-1, with D maybe TRBD1 (6 bases). The CDR3 is made up of 14 amino acids. V lost 4 bases to trimming and J lost 5 bases, with 14 bases between them. CDR1 is LNHDA and CDR2 is SQIVND in the germline V gene (reference sequence).

The gene calls are TRBV28 and TRBJ2-7; D call uncertain. Germline V lookup: CDR1 MDHEN, CDR2 SYDVKM. V was shortened by 4 bases and J by 0 bases, with 4 bases between the two germline ends. The CDR3 covers 12 residues. As DNA, the CDR3 is TGTGCCAGCAGTTCAAGCTCCTACGAGCAGTACTTC. It yields the protein CASSSSSYEQYF.